This is a list of T cell receptor beta chains from one sample in a study of T cell changes during pregnancy in multiple sclerosis. TCRdb's copy holds only in-frame clones and misses some; the assay was immunoSEQ multiplex PCR. The sample records roughly 88,000 clones, roughly 90% being singletons. The sample was peripheral blood, taken in the first trimester of pregnancy. These receptors originate from a female donor with multiple sclerosis, enrolled in a pregnancy study. Both conserved end residues are part of each CDR3. D genes are given only for firm matches. Rows may omit the clone size; those that give it use once, few, many or a size class.

J: TRBJ2-5; D: TRBD1; length: 13; V: TRBV6-1; size: NA; DNA: TGTGCCATAGACAGGGGGCGCGGTTCGACCCAGTACTTC; CDR3: CAIDRGRGSTQYF
J: TRBJ1-5; D: NA; length: 16; V: TRBV19; size: NA; DNA: TGTGCCAGTAGTACCCCTGGACAGCTTAGCAATCAGCCCCAGCATTTT; CDR3: CASSTPGQLSNQPQHF
J: TRBJ2-7; D: NA; length: 14; V: TRBV5-6; size: NA; DNA: TGTGCCAGCAGCTTTGGTAGCGCCCCCTACGAGCAGTACTTC; CDR3: CASSFGSAPYEQYF
J: TRBJ2-1; D: NA; length: 17; V: TRBV4-2; size: NA; DNA: TGTGCCAGCAGCCAAGATGGGACTCTAGACCGCTACAATGAGCAGTTCTTC; CDR3: CASSQDGTLDRYNEQFF
J: TRBJ1-4; D: NA; length: 14; V: TRBV7-2; size: NA; DNA: TGTGCCAGCAGCTTACGTCGGACTAATGAAAAACTGTTTTTT; CDR3: CASSLRRTNEKLFF
J: TRBJ2-3; D: NA; length: 15; V: TRBV29-1; size: NA; DNA: TGCAGCGTTGCAGGTAGCGAGGAGTCTTCAGATACGCAGTATTTT; CDR3: CSVAGSEESSDTQYF
J: TRBJ1-1; D: TRBD1; length: 17; V: TRBV18; size: NA; DNA: TGTGCCAGCTCACGGACCAGGGGGCAGCGGGTGGAGACTGAAGCTTTCTTT; CDR3: CASSRTRGQRVETEAFF
J: TRBJ1-1; D: NA; length: 15; V: TRBV16; size: NA; DNA: TGTGCCAGCAGCCCGGAGGCGGGGGACTACACTGAAGCTTTCTTT; CDR3: CASSPEAGDYTEAFF
J: TRBJ2-7; D: TRBD1; length: 16; V: TRBV30; size: NA; DNA: TGTGCCTGGAGTGTGGCTGTCGGGACAGGGGTCTACGAGCAGTACTTC; CDR3: CAWSVAVGTGVYEQYF
J: TRBJ1-5; D: NA; length: 11; V: TRBV20-1; size: NA; DNA: TGCAGTGCCGCAACAGGGCAGCCCCAGCATTTT; CDR3: CSAATGQPQHF
J: TRBJ1-1; D: NA; length: 13; V: TRBV30; size: NA; DNA: TGTGCCTGGAGCGAGGGACTCCGAGAAGAAGCTTTCTTT; CDR3: CAWSEGLREEAFF
J: TRBJ2-4; D: TRBD1; length: 16; V: TRBV27; size: once; DNA: TGTGCCAGCAGTTCCTTCGCAGGGGGCAACAAAAACATTCAGTACTTC; CDR3: CASSSFAGGNKNIQYF
J: TRBJ2-1; D: NA; length: 15; V: TRBV9; size: NA; DNA: TGTGCCAGCAGCGTAGACGGAGGGAGTAGTAATGAGCAGTTCTTC; CDR3: CASSVDGGSSNEQFF
J: TRBJ2-2; D: TRBD2; length: 17; V: TRBV4-3; size: NA; DNA: TGCGCCAGCAGCCCGTTTCGTAGCGGGGCTGGGATCGGGGAGCTGTTTTTT; CDR3: CASSPFRSGAGIGELFF
J: TRBJ2-2; D: NA; length: 16; V: TRBV15; size: NA; DNA: TGTGCCACCAGCAGAGATACCCCAGGGCTCACCGGGGAGCTGTTTTTT; CDR3: CATSRDTPGLTGELFF
J: TRBJ2-3; D: TRBD2; length: 17; V: TRBV12-5; size: NA; DNA: TGTGCTAGTGGTTTGACTCGACTAGCGGGAGGGACAGATACGCAGTATTTT; CDR3: CASGLTRLAGGTDTQYF
J: TRBJ2-7; D: NA; length: 11; V: TRBV12-5; size: NA; DNA: TGTGCTAGTGGTTCAGGGTACGAGCAGTACTTC; CDR3: CASGSGYEQYF
J: TRBJ1-1; D: NA; length: 15; V: TRBV14; size: NA; DNA: TGTGCCAGCAGCCAACCGTCCAGGGAGAACACTGAAGCTTTCTTT; CDR3: CASSQPSRENTEAFF
J: TRBJ2-6; D: TRBD2; length: 15; V: TRBV6-4; size: few; DNA: TGTGCCAGCAGTGCAACTAGCGAAGGGGCCAACGTCCTGACTTTC; CDR3: CASSATSEGANVLTF
J: TRBJ1-1; D: NA; length: 14; V: TRBV27; size: NA; DNA: TGTGCCAGCGTTCCGGGAGGGGCTCACACTGAAGCTTTCTTT; CDR3: CASVPGGAHTEAFF
J: TRBJ2-1; D: TRBD2; length: 14; V: TRBV4-1; size: NA; DNA: TGCGCCAGCTCCCCGGGACTAGCGGACAATGAGCAGTTCTTC; CDR3: CASSPGLADNEQFF
J: TRBJ2-7; D: TRBD2; length: 17; V: TRBV2; size: NA; DNA: TGTGCCAGCAGTGAATTAGGGGGGGCGGGAGGCGTGCACGAGCAGTACTTC; CDR3: CASSELGGAGGVHEQYF
J: TRBJ2-7; D: NA; length: 14; V: TRBV7-2; size: NA; DNA: TGTGCCAGCAGTCGACTAGTTTCCTCCTACGAGCAGTACTTC; CDR3: CASSRLVSSYEQYF
J: TRBJ2-1; D: TRBD2; length: 16; V: TRBV5-6; size: NA; DNA: TGTGCCAGCAGCGAGCTGACTAGCGAGACCTACAATGAGCAGTTCTTC; CDR3: CASSELTSETYNEQFF
J: TRBJ2-1; D: TRBD2; length: 15; V: TRBV12-5; size: NA; DNA: TGTGCTAGTGGTTTGGGGACTAGCGGGCGCAATGAGCAGTTCTTC; CDR3: CASGLGTSGRNEQFF
J: TRBJ2-2; D: TRBD1; length: 15; V: TRBV30; size: NA; DNA: TGTGCCTGGAGTGAGGGACAGGGGAACACCGGGGAGCTGTTTTTT; CDR3: CAWSEGQGNTGELFF
J: TRBJ2-7; D: NA; length: 13; V: TRBV27; size: NA; DNA: TGTGCCAGCAGTTTAAGTCCAGGCTACGAGCAGTACTTC; CDR3: CASSLSPGYEQYF
J: TRBJ2-3; D: TRBD2; length: 17; V: TRBV19; size: NA; DNA: TGTGCCAGTAGTACCCTCATTGGCGGGAGGGACACAGATACGCAGTATTTT; CDR3: CASSTLIGGRDTDTQYF
J: TRBJ1-1; D: NA; length: 11; V: TRBV30; size: NA; DNA: TGTGCCTGGAGTGTACGCAGGCTGGCTTTCTTT; CDR3: CAWSVRRLAFF
J: TRBJ2-7; D: TRBD2; length: 15; V: TRBV6-1; size: NA; DNA: TGTGCCAGCTTTCGGAGCGGGACCGTGGCCTACGAGCAGTACTTC; CDR3: CASFRSGTVAYEQYF
J: TRBJ1-2; D: TRBD1; length: 14; V: TRBV5-4; size: NA; DNA: TGTGCCAGCGGCCTACAGGGGGCCAACTATGGCTACACCTTC; CDR3: CASGLQGANYGYTF
J: TRBJ1-3; D: TRBD1; length: 15; V: TRBV5-4; size: NA; DNA: TGTGCCAGCAGCTTGGACAGGGGAGGTGGAAACACCATATATTTT; CDR3: CASSLDRGGGNTIYF